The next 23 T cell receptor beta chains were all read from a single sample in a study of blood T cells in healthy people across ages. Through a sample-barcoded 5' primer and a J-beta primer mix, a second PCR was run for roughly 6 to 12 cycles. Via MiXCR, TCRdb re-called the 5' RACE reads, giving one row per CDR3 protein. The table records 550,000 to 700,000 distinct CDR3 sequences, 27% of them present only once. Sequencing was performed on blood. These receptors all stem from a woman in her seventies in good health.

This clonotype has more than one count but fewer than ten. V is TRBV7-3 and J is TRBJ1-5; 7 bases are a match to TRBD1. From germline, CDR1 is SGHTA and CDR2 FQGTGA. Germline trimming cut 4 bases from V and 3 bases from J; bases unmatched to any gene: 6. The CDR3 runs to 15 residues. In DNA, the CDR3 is TGTGCCAGCAGCTCCGACAGGGAATTCAATCAGCCCCAGCATTTT. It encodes CASSSDREFNQPQHF.

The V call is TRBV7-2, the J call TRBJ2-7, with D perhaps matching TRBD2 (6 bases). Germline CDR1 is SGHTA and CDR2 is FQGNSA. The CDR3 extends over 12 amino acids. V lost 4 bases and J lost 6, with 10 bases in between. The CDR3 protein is CASSYWRGEQYF. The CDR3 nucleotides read TGTGCCAGCAGCTATTGGAGGGGCGAGCAGTACTTC.

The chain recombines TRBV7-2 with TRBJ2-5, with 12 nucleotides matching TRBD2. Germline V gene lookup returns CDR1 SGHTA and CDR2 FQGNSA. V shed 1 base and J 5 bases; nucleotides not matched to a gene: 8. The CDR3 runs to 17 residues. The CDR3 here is CASSLVASGGALETQYF. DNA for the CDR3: TGTGCCAGCAGCTTAGTTGCTAGCGGGGGGGCATTGGAGACCCAGTACTTC.

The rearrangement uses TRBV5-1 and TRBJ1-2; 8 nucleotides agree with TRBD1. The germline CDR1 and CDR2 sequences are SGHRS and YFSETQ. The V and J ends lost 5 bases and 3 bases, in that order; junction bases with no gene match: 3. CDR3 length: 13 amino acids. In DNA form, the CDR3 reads TGCGCCAGCAGGACAGGGGTCGACTATGGCTACACCTTC. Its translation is CASRTGVDYGYTF.

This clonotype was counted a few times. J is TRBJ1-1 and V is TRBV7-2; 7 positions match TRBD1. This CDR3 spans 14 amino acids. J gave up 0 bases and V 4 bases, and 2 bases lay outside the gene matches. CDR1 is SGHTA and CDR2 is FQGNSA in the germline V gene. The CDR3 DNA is TGTGCCAGCAGCTACGACAGGGTGAACACTGAAGCTTTCTTT. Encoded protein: CASSYDRVNTEAFF.

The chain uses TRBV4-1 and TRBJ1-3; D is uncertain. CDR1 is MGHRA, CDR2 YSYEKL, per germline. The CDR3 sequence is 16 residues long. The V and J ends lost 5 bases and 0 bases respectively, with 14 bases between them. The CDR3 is CASSGPGSTSGNTIYF. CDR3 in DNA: TGCGCCAGCAGCGGCCCGGGCAGCACCTCTGGAAACACCATATATTTT.

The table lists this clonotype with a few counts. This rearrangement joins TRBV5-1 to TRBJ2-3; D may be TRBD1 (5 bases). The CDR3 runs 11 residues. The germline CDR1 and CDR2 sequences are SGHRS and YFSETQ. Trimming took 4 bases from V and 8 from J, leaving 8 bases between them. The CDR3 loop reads CASSAQGTQYF. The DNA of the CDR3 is TGCGCCAGCAGCGCTCAGGGTACGCAGTATTTT.

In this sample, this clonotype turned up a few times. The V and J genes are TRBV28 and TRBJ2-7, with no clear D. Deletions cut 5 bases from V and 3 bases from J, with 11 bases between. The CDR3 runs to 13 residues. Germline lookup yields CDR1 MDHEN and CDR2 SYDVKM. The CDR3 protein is CASSPHGHYEQYF. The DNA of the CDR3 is TGTGCCAGCAGTCCCCATGGGCACTACGAGCAGTACTTC.

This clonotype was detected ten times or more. DNA of the CDR3: TGTGCCAGCAGCTTTAGCGCGGCTTCCGGGGAGCTGTTTTTT. This translates into CASSFSAASGELFF. The rearrangement uses TRBV7-2 and TRBJ2-2, with D tentatively TRBD2 (5 bases). In germline, CDR1 is SGHTA, CDR2 FQGNSA. V was clipped by 3 bases and J by 6 bases, with 11 bases between them. The CDR3 extends over 14 amino acids.

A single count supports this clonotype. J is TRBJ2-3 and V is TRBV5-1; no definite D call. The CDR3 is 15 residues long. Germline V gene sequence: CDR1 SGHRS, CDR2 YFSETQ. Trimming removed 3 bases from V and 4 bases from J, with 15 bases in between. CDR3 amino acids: CASSSPRSSPDTQYF. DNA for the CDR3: TGCGCCAGCAGCTCTCCTAGGAGTAGCCCAGATACGCAGTATTTT.

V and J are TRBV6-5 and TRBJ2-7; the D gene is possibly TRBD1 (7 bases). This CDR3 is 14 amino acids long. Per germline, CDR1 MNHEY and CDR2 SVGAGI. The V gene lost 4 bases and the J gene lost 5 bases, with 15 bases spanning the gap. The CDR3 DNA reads TGTGCCAGCAGTTCCCCGACAGGGAGGAACGAGCAGTACTTC. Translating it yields CASSSPTGRNEQYF.

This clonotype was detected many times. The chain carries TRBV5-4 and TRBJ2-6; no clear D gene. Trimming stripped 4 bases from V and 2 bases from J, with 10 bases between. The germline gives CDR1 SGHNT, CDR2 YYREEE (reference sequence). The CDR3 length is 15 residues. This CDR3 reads CASSPDVAGANVLTF. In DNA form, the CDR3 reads TGTGCCAGCAGCCCCGACGTGGCTGGGGCCAACGTCCTGACTTTC.

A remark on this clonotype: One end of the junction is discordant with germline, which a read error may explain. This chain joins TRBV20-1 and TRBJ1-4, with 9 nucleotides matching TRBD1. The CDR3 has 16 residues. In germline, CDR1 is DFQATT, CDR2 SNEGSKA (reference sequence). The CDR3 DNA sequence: TGCAGTGCTAGCCCGACAGGGGGATCGACTAATGAAGAACTGTTTTTT. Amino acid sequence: CSASPTGGSTNEELFF.

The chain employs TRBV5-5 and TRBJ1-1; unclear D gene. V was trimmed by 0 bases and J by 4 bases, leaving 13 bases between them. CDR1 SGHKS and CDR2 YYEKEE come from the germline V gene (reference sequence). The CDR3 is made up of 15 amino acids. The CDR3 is CASSLGRGEGTEAFF. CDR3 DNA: TGTGCCAGCAGCTTGGGGCGGGGAGAGGGCACTGAAGCTTTCTTT.

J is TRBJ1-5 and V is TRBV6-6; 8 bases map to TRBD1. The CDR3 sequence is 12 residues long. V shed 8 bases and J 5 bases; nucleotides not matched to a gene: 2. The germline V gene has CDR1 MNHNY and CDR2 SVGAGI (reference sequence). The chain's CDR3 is CASGQGYQPQHF. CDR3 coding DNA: TGTGCCAGCGGACAGGGTTATCAGCCCCAGCATTTT.

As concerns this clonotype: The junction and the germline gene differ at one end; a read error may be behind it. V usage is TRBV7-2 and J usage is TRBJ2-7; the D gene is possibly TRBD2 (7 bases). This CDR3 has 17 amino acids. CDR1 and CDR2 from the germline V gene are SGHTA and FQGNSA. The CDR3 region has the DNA TGTGTCAGCAGTTCTTGGAGTGGGCGGGGGCCCTCCTACGAGCAGTACTTC. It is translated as CVSSSWSGRGPSYEQYF.

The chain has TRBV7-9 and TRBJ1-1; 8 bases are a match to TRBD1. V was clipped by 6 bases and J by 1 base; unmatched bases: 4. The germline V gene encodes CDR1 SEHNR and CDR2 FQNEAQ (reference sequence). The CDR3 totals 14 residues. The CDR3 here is CASRVQGENTEAFF. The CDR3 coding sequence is TGTGCCAGCAGGGTACAGGGGGAGAACACTGAAGCTTTCTTT.

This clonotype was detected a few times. DNA for the CDR3: TGTGCCAGCAGCTTAGTCTGGACTGACTACGAGCAGTACTTC. Amino acids: CASSLVWTDYEQYF. J is TRBJ2-7 and V is TRBV7-2; D is possibly TRBD2 (5 bases). The CDR3 is 14 residues long. Trimming removed 1 base from V and 3 bases from J, with 10 bases in between. Germline V lookup: CDR1 SGHTA, CDR2 FQGNSA.

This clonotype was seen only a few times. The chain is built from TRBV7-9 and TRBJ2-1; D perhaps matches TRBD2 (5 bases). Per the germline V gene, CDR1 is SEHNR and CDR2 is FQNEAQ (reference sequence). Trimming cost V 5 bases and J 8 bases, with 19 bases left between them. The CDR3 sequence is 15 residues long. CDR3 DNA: TGTGCCAGCAGCCCTGAGACCCCGAGGGTCGATGAGCAGTTCTTC. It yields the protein CASSPETPRVDEQFF.

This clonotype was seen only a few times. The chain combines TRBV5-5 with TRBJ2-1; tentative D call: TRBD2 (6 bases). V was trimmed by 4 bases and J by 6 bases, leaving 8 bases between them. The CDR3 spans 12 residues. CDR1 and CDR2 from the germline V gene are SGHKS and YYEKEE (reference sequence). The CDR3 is CASSAGLNEQFF. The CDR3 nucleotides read TGTGCCAGCAGCGCGGGACTCAATGAGCAGTTCTTC.

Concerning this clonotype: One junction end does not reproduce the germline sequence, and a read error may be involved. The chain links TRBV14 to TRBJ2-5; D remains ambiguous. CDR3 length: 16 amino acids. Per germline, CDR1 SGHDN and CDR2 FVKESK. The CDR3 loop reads CASSQVASSHQGTQYF. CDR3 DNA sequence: TGTGCCAGCAGCCAAGTTGCAAGCAGTCACCAAGGGACCCAGTACTTC.

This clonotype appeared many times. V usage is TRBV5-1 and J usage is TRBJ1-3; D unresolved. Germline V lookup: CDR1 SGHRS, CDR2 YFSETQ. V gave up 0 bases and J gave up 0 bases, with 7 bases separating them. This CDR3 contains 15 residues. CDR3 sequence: CASSLAGSSGNTIYF. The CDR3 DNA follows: TGCGCCAGCAGCTTGGCGGGCAGCTCTGGAAACACCATATATTTT.

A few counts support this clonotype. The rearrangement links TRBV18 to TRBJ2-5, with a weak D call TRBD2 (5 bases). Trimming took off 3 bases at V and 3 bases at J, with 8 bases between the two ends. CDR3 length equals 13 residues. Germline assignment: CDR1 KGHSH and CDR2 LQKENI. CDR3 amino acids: CASSPLREETQYF. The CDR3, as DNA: TGTGCCAGCTCACCTTTGCGGGAAGAGACCCAGTACTTC.